These 13 T cell receptor beta chains share one sample of origin, sequenced in a study of graft-versus-host responses after intestinal transplantation. TCRdb's copy holds only in-frame clones and misses some; the assay was immunoSEQ multiplex PCR. The table has 70,000 to 100,000 clones, approximately 91% seen once. No antigens are known for them. The material was unstimulated CD4+ T cells sorted from spleen or lymph node cells, obtained before intestinal transplant. The receptors stem from a human donor who received an intestinal transplant.

V and J are TRBV6-5 and TRBJ2-3; D may be TRBD2 (5 bases). CDR1 and CDR2 from the germline V gene are MNHEY and SVGAGI. This CDR3 has 12 amino acids. The germline V and J ends were trimmed by 2 bases and 7 bases, with 7 bases remaining between them. The CDR3 nucleotides are TGTGCCAGCAGTTACAAGGACTATACGCAGTATTTT. It is translated as CASSYKDYTQYF.

The chain uses TRBV5-1 and TRBJ1-2; 10 bases fit TRBD1. Germline trimming cut 5 bases from V and 9 bases from J; bases unmatched to any gene: 7. Germline V gene data show CDR1 as SGHRS and CDR2 as YFSETQ. This CDR3 contains 13 residues. DNA of the CDR3: TGCGCCAGCAGAGGGGACAGGGGTTGGAGCTACACCTTC. It translates to CASRGDRGWSYTF.

The chain carries TRBV5-1 and TRBJ1-5; D unclear. The CDR3 is 15 amino acids. The V end was cut by 0 bases, the J end by 3 bases, with 10 bases between. CDR1 and CDR2 (germline): SGHRS, YFSETQ. CDR3 bases: TGCGCCAGCAGCTTGGACTCCCAGGTCAATCAGCCCCAGCATTTT. Amino acid sequence: CASSLDSQVNQPQHF.

This chain uses TRBV20-1 with TRBJ2-7; D might be TRBD1 (5 bases). The CDR3 spans 11 residues. Trimming cost V 5 bases and J 3 bases, with 8 bases left between them. CDR1 is DFQATT and CDR2 is SNEGSKA in the germline V gene (reference sequence). CDR3 sequence: CSAHDSYEQYF. As DNA, the CDR3 is TGCAGTGCTCATGACAGCTACGAGCAGTACTTC.

V and J are TRBV28 and TRBJ1-1; 9 positions agree with TRBD1. The CDR3 contains 18 residues. Losses at the gene ends were 4 bases for V and 0 bases for J; bases not matched to a gene: 12. Germline V gene sequence: CDR1 MDHEN, CDR2 SYDVKM. CDR3 sequence: CASSSPGQGLPLNTEAFF. CDR3 in DNA: TGTGCCAGCAGTTCCCCGGGACAGGGTTTACCCCTGAACACTGAAGCTTTCTTT.

This CDR3 is CSTTGNYGYTF. The CDR3 bases are TGCAGTACCACAGGGAACTATGGCTACACCTTC. The chain uses TRBV20-1 and TRBJ1-2, with D possibly TRBD1 on 6 matching bases. This CDR3 comprises 11 residues. Germline assignment: CDR1 DFQATT and CDR2 SNEGSKA (reference sequence). Trimming took 8 bases from V and 2 from J, leaving 9 bases between them.

This chain joins TRBV18 and TRBJ2-7; TRBD2 aligns across 9 bases. J lost 5 bases, V lost 2 bases, and 13 bases had no gene match. Germline CDR1 reads KGHSH; CDR2 reads LQKENI. The CDR3 runs to 17 residues. CDR3 sequence (DNA): TGTGCCAGCTCACCAGGGACTAGCAGGGGAATAATCAACGAGCAGTACTTC. Translating it yields CASSPGTSRGIINEQYF.

Of note for this clone: Other DNA sequences in this specimen translate into the identical CDR3. V usage is TRBV6-1 and J usage is TRBJ2-5, with TRBD2 identical over 10 bases. Germline CDR1 and CDR2: MNHNS and SASEGT. V was pared by 7 bases and J by 5 bases, with 7 bases of the junction left unmatched. The CDR3 loop spans 14 amino acids. The CDR3 here is CASNLAGGGETQYF. The CDR3 nucleotides read TGTGCCAGCAATTTAGCGGGGGGAGGGGAGACCCAGTACTTC.

The V and J genes are TRBV18 and TRBJ2-7, with D possibly TRBD2 on 6 matching bases. The CDR3 runs 14 residues. Germline V lookup: CDR1 KGHSH, CDR2 LQKENI. V was shortened by 3 bases and J by 4 bases, with 13 bases between the two germline ends. The CDR3 region has the DNA TGTGCCAGCTCACCCGGCGGGACCCTTTACGAGCAGTACTTC. The encoded protein is CASSPGGTLYEQYF.

The CDR3 spells CASSPYGAGSYEQYF. In DNA form, the CDR3 reads TGTGCCAGCAGCCCCTACGGTGCAGGATCCTACGAGCAGTACTTC. The chain recombines TRBV7-9 with TRBJ2-7; D is uncertain. Germline V gene data show CDR1 as SEHNR and CDR2 as FQNEAQ (reference sequence). Trimming cost V 5 bases and J 1 base, with 15 bases left between them. The CDR3 runs to 15 residues.

The chain uses TRBV27 and TRBJ1-1; tentative D call: TRBD1 (5 bases). V was trimmed by 3 bases and J by 5 bases, leaving 10 bases between them. This CDR3 is built from 13 residues. CDR1 and CDR2 (germline): MNHEY, SMNVEV (reference sequence). CDR3 loop: CASSFRVQTEAFF. The CDR3 bases are TGTGCCAGCAGTTTCAGGGTCCAAACTGAAGCTTTCTTT.

The genes are TRBV19 and TRBJ2-3; 8 bases agree with TRBD1. V dropped 3 bases and J dropped 6; count of bases not matched to a gene: 11. The CDR3 sequence is 16 residues long. Looked up from germline, CDR1 is LNHDA and CDR2 is SQIVND (reference sequence). The chain's CDR3 is CASSIRSGGGPDTQYF. CDR3 in DNA: TGTGCCAGTAGTATTCGCTCAGGGGGCGGGCCGGATACGCAGTATTTT.

The V call is TRBV7-8, the J call TRBJ2-3, with D possibly matching TRBD1 (5 bases). The CDR3 is 18 amino acids. Germline-derived CDR1 and CDR2 are SGHVS and FQNEAQ. The V end lost 5 bases, the J end lost 0 bases, and 21 bases lay between the germline ends. As DNA, the CDR3 is TGTGCCAGCAGCACGCCCCTCGACAGAGCTTCTAGCACAGATACGCAGTATTTT. It specifies CASSTPLDRASSTDTQYF.